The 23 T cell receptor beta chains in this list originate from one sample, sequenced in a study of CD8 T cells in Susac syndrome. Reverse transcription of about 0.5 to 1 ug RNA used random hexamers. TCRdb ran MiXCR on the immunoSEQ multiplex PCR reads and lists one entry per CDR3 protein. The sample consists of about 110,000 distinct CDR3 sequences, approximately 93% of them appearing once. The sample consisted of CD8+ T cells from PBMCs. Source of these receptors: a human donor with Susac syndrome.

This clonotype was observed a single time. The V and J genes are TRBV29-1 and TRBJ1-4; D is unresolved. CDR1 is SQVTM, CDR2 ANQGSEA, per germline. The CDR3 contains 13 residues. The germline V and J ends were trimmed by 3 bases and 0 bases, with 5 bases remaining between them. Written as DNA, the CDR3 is TGCAGCGTTGAGGCTCCAACTAATGAAAAACTGTTTTTT. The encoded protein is CSVEAPTNEKLFF.

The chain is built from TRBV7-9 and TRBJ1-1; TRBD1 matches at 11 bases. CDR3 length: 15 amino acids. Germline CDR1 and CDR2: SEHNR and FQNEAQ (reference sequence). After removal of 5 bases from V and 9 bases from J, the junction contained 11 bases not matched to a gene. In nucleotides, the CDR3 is TGTGCCAGCAGCCCAGGACAGGGGGCGCCGACGAAAGCTTTCTTT. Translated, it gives CASSPGQGAPTKAFF.

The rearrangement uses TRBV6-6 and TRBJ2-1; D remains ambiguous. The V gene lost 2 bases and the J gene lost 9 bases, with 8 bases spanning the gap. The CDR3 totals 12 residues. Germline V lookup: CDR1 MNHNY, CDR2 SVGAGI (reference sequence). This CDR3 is CASSYGVSEQFF. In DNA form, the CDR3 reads TGTGCCAGCAGTTACGGGGTATCTGAGCAGTTCTTC.

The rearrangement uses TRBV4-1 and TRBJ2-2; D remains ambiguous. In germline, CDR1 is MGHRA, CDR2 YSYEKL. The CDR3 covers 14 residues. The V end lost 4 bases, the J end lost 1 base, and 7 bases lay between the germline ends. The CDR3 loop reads CASSPNLNTGELFF. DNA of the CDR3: TGCGCCAGCAGCCCGAACTTGAACACCGGGGAGCTGTTTTTT.

This CDR3 reads CASSYSRDRANTGELFF. DNA for the CDR3: TGTGCCAGCAGTTACTCGAGGGACAGGGCGAACACCGGGGAGCTGTTTTTT. This chain connects TRBV6-2 or TRBV6-3 to TRBJ2-2; 9 bases agree with TRBD1. CDR3 length: 17 residues. Germline CDR1 reads MNHEY; CDR2 reads SVGEGT. J gave up 0 bases and V 0 bases, and 2 bases lay outside the gene matches.

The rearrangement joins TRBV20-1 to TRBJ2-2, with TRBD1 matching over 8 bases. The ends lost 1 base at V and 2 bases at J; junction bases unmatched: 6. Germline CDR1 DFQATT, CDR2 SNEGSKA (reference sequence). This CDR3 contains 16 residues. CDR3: CSARVGGTGNTGELFF. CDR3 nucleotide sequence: TGCAGTGCTAGAGTAGGCGGGACAGGAAACACCGGGGAGCTGTTTTTT.

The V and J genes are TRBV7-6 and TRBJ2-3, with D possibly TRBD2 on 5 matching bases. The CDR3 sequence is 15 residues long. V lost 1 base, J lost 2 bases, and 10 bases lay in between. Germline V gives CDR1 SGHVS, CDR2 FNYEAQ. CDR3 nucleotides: TGTGCCAGCAGCTTAGAGCGCGGGCACACAGATACGCAGTATTTT. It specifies CASSLERGHTDTQYF.

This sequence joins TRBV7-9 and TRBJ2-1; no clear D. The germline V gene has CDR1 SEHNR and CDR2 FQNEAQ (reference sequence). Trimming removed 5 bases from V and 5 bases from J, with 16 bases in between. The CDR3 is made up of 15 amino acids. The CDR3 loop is CASSLSETAHNEQFF. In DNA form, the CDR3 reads TGTGCCAGCAGCCTTTCTGAGACGGCCCACAATGAGCAGTTCTTC.

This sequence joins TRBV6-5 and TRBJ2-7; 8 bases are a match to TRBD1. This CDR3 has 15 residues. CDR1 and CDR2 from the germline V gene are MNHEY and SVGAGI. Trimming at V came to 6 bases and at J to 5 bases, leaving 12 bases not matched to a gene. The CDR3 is CASSQGADRHHEQYF. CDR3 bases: TGTGCCAGCAGCCAGGGGGCGGATCGGCACCACGAGCAGTACTTC.

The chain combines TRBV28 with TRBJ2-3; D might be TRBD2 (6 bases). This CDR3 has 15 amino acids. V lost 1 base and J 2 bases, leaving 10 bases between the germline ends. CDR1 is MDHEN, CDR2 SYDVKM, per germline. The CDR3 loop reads CASSLSRGSTDTQYF. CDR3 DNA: TGTGCCAGCAGTTTATCGCGGGGCTCCACAGATACGCAGTATTTT.

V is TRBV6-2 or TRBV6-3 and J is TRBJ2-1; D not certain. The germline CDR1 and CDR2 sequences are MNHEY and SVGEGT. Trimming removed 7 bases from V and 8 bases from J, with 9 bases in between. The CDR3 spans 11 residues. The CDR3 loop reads CASIIRDEQFF. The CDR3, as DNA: TGTGCCAGCATAATTCGGGATGAGCAGTTCTTC.

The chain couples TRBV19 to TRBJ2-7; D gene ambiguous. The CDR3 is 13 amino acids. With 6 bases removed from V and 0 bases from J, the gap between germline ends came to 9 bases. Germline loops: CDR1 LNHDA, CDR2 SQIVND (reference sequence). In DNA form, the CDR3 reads TGTGCCAGTAGCCCGGCTCCCTCCTACGAGCAGTACTTC. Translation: CASSPAPSYEQYF.

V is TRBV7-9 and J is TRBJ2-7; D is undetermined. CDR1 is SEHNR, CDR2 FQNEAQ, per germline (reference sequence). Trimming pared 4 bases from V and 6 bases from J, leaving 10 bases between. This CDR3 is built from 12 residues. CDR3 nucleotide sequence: TGTGCCAGCAGCTCCCCCGGCCGCGAGCAGTACTTC. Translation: CASSSPGREQYF.

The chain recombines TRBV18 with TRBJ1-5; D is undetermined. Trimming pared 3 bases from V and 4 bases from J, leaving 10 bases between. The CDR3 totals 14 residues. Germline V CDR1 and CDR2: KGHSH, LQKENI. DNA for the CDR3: TGTGCCAGCTCACCCGTGGGAAGGAATCAGCCCCAGCATTTT. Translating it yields CASSPVGRNQPQHF.

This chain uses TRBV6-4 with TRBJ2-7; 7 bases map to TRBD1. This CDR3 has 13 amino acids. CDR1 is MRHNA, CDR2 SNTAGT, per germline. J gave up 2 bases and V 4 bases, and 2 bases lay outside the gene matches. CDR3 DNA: TGTGCCAGCAGTGTTGGGACAGCCTACGAGCAGTACTTC. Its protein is CASSVGTAYEQYF.

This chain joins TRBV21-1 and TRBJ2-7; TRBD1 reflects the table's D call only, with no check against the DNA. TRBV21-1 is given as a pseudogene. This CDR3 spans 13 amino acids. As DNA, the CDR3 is TGTGCCAGCAGCAACAGGGATTCCTACGAGCAGTACTTC. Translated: CASSNRDSYEQYF.

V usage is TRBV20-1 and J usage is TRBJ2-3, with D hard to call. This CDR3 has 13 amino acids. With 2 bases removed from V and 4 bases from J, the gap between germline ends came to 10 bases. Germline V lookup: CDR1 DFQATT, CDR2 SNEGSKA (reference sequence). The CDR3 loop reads CSARLAMSDTQYF. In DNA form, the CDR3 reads TGCAGTGCTAGATTGGCCATGTCAGATACGCAGTATTTT.

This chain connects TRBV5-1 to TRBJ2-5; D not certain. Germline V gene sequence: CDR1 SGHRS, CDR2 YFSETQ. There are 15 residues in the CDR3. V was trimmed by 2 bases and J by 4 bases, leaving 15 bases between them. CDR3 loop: CASSLKAGWAETQYF. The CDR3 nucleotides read TGCGCCAGCAGCTTAAAGGCCGGATGGGCAGAGACCCAGTACTTC.

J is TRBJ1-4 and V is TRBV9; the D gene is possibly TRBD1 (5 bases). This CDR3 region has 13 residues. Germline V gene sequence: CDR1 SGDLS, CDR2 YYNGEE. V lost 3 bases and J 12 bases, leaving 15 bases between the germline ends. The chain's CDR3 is CASSGDGGGELFF. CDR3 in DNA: TGTGCCAGCAGCGGGGACGGAGGCGGGGAACTGTTTTTT.

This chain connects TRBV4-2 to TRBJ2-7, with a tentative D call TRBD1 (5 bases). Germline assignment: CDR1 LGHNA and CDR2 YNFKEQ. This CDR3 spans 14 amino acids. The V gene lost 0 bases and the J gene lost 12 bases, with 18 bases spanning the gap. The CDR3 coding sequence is TGTGCCAGCAGCCAAGATCGTTTTGGAGACAGTAGGTACTTC. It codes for CASSQDRFGDSRYF.

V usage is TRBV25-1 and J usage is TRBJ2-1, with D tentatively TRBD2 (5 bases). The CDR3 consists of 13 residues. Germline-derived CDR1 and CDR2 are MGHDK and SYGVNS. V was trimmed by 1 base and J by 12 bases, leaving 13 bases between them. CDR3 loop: CASSESVRGMQFF. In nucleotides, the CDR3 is TGTGCCAGCAGTGAATCTGTTCGGGGTATGCAGTTCTTC.

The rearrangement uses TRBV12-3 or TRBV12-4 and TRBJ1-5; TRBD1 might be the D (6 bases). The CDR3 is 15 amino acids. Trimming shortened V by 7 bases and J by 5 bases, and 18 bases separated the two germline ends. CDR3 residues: CASIPQGFADQPQHF. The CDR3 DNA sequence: TGTGCCAGCATCCCACAGGGTTTCGCCGATCAGCCCCAGCATTTT.

The CDR3 region has the DNA TGTGCCAGCATCTCGACTGGCACAGATACGCAGTATTTT. Protein sequence: CASISTGTDTQYF. This chain connects TRBV7-8 to TRBJ2-3; D gene uncertain. The CDR3 totals 13 residues. Germline V gives CDR1 SGHVS, CDR2 FQNEAQ. Between the trimmed V and J ends, which lost 7 bases and 1 base, there was a span of 9 bases.